These 32 T cell receptor beta chains share one sample of origin, sequenced in a study of T cells in localized non-small cell lung cancer. Repertoires were generated with immunoSEQ multiplex PCR, while TCRdb's copy carries only in-frame clones and drops some. This table has about 17,000 clones, around 90% appearing once. Sequencing was performed on peripheral blood mononuclear cells, taken before any cancer treatment. The receptors shown here come from a woman aged 40-70 years with stage III lung adenocarcinoma.

V and J are TRBV11-2 and TRBJ2-1, with no clear D. CDR1 is SGHAT and CDR2 is FQNNGV in the germline V gene. V lost 4 bases to trimming and J lost 8 bases, with 9 bases between them. The CDR3 contains 12 residues. The CDR3 here is CASSSDEDEQFF. The CDR3 DNA reads TGTGCCAGCAGCTCGGATGAAGATGAGCAGTTCTTC.

V and J are TRBV28 and TRBJ2-1; 9 positions match TRBD2. From germline, CDR1 is MDHEN and CDR2 SYDVKM. J gave up 9 bases and V 2 bases, and 5 bases lay outside the gene matches. The CDR3 sequence is 14 residues long. This CDR3 is CASSLGRGGFEQFF. The CDR3 DNA reads TGTGCCAGCAGTTTAGGGCGGGGGGGCTTTGAGCAGTTCTTC. The variable domain in full, completed from reference TRBV28 and TRBJ2-1, reads DVKVTQSSRYLVKRTGEKVFLECVQDMDHENMFWYRQDPGLGLRLIYFSYDVKMKEKGDIPEGYSVSREKKERFSLILESASTNQTSMYLCASSLGRGGFEQFFGPGTRLTVL.

The chain is built from TRBV5-1 and TRBJ2-1; D not resolved. Trimming took 0 bases from V and 6 from J, leaving 10 bases between them. CDR1 is SGHRS, CDR2 YFSETQ, per germline. This CDR3 has 14 residues. The CDR3 loop reads CASSLEVGVNEQFF. CDR3 in DNA: TGCGCCAGCAGCTTGGAAGTGGGCGTCAATGAGCAGTTCTTC.

The chain recombines TRBV6-6 with TRBJ1-1; the D gene is possibly TRBD1 (6 bases). Trimming shortened V by 6 bases and J by 3 bases, and 20 bases separated the two germline ends. CDR1 is MNHNY, CDR2 SVGAGI, per germline (reference sequence). CDR3 size: 16 residues. CDR3 sequence reads: CASRYLDRLGYTEAFF. CDR3 DNA: TGTGCCAGCAGATACCTTGACAGGTTGGGGTACACTGAAGCTTTCTTT.

V usage is TRBV4-3 and J usage is TRBJ1-2, with D perhaps TRBD1 (6 bases). V lost 0 bases and J lost 3, with 11 bases in between. The CDR3 runs 15 residues. CDR1 is LGHNA and CDR2 is YSLEER in the germline V gene. CDR3 sequence reads: CASSQDKQGDYGYTF. DNA of the CDR3: TGCGCCAGCAGCCAAGATAAACAGGGAGACTATGGCTACACCTTC.

This rearrangement joins TRBV2 to TRBJ2-1; the match to TRBD2 covers 8 bases. The CDR3 sequence is 15 residues long. Germline trimming cut 6 bases from V and 4 bases from J; bases unmatched to any gene: 8. CDR1 SNHLY and CDR2 FYNNEI come from the germline V gene. The CDR3 DNA follows: TGTGCCAGCAGCGTCCTAGCGGGCGGGTACAATGAGCAGTTCTTC. Protein sequence: CASSVLAGGYNEQFF.

The V call is TRBV5-1, the J call TRBJ2-3, with TRBD2 matching 10 bases. The CDR3 is 15 residues long. Germline assignment: CDR1 SGHRS and CDR2 YFSETQ. Trimming at V came to 1 base and at J to 4 bases, leaving 3 bases not matched to a gene. Written as DNA, the CDR3 is TGCGCCAGCAGCTTGAGCGGGGGGGCCCCAGATACGCAGTATTTT. It is translated as CASSLSGGAPDTQYF. Based on the CDR3 plus reference TRBV5-1 and TRBJ2-3, the full variable domain is KAGVTQTPRYLIKTRGQQVTLSCSPISGHRSVSWYQQTPGQGLQFLFEYFSETQRNKGNFPGRFSGRQFSNSRSEMNVSTLELGDSALYLCASSLSGGAPDTQYFGPGTRLTVL.

The gene calls are TRBV5-1 and TRBJ2-3; the D is unclear. Trimming removed 0 bases from V and 6 bases from J, with 17 bases in between. Germline-derived CDR1 and CDR2 are SGHRS and YFSETQ. This CDR3 has 16 amino acids. CDR3 sequence reads: CASSLGTLGPRDTQYF. Written as DNA, the CDR3 is TGCGCCAGCAGCTTGGGGACCTTGGGCCCTCGTGATACGCAGTATTTT.

J is TRBJ1-2 and V is TRBV9; 10 nucleotides line up with TRBD1. Trimming at V came to 3 bases and at J to 8 bases, leaving 10 bases not matched to a gene. CDR1 SGDLS and CDR2 YYNGEE come from the germline V gene. The length of the CDR3 is 15 residues. CDR3 in amino acids: CASSANGGTGDGYTF. As DNA, the CDR3 is TGTGCCAGCAGCGCCAACGGGGGGACAGGGGACGGCTACACCTTC.

The rearrangement joins TRBV7-6 to TRBJ1-2; 9 nucleotides line up with TRBD1. Per the germline V gene, CDR1 is SGHVS and CDR2 is FNYEAQ. The V gene end was trimmed by 5 bases and the J gene end by 8 bases; junction bases not matched to a gene: 6. The CDR3 has 13 amino acids. The DNA for the CDR3 is TGTGCCAGCAGCCCGGGACAGGGTGTAGGCTACACCTTC. It encodes CASSPGQGVGYTF.

The J gene is TRBJ2-7, the V gene TRBV7-9; 8 positions match TRBD1. The CDR3 length is 14 residues. Trimming cost V 8 bases and J 5 bases; bases outside gene matches: 11. The germline gives CDR1 SEHNR, CDR2 FQNEAQ (reference sequence). CDR3 amino acids: CASRRTGRSNEQYF. The CDR3 DNA is TGTGCCAGCCGGCGGACAGGGAGATCTAACGAGCAGTACTTC. The full variable domain, rest sourced from reference TRBV7-9 and TRBJ2-7, is DTGVSQNPRHKITKRGQNVTFRCDPISEHNRLYWYRQTLGQGPEFLTYFQNEAQLEKSRLLSDRFSAERPKGSFSTLEIQRTEQGDSAMYLCASRRTGRSNEQYFGPGTRLTVT.

The V and J genes are TRBV7-2 and TRBJ2-5; D is unresolved. V was cut by 1 base and J by 5 bases, with 5 bases left in between. CDR1 and CDR2 (germline): SGHTA, FQGNSA. The CDR3 consists of 12 residues. The CDR3 sequence is CASSLVAETQYF. The CDR3 bases are TGTGCCAGCAGCTTAGTTGCGGAGACCCAGTACTTC.

This sequence joins TRBV21-1 and TRBJ1-4; TRBD1 is the table's D call and was not checked against the DNA. TRBV21-1 is termed a pseudogene. This CDR3 region has 18 residues. The CDR3 reads CASSAWGDRETTNEKLFF. The DNA for the CDR3 is TGTGCCAGCAGCGCCTGGGGGGACAGGGAGACGACTAATGAAAAACTGTTTTTT.

The chain couples TRBV7-8 to TRBJ2-7; D not certain. CDR1 and CDR2 from the germline V gene are SGHVS and FQNEAQ. The length of the CDR3 is 11 residues. V was shortened by 1 base and J by 8 bases, with 6 bases between the two germline ends. CDR3 sequence (DNA): TGTGCCAGCAGCTTAGGGCAGAAGCAGTACTTC. Residues: CASSLGQKQYF.

This clone was detected only once. The CDR3 spells CASSQDLGSQPQHF. In nucleotides, the CDR3 is TGCGCCAGCAGCCAAGATCTTGGAAGTCAGCCCCAGCATTTT. The chain is built from TRBV4-1 and TRBJ1-5; D call uncertain. Germline assignment: CDR1 MGHRA and CDR2 YSYEKL. The CDR3 totals 14 residues. Between the trimmed V and J ends, which lost 0 bases and 6 bases, there was a span of 9 bases.

The chain joins TRBV7-8 to TRBJ1-4; no reliable D call. The V and J ends lost 5 bases and 8 bases respectively, with 18 bases between them. Per germline, CDR1 SGHVS and CDR2 FQNEAQ. This CDR3 is 15 amino acids long. The CDR3 bases are TGTGCCAGCAGCGACCGCCGCGAGGGTGGGGAAAAACTGTTTTTT. This gives the protein CASSDRREGGEKLFF.

The rearrangement joins TRBV7-9 to TRBJ1-1; TRBD1 agrees at 9 bases. Germline values: CDR1 SEHNR, CDR2 FQNEAQ (reference sequence). Trimming cost V 3 bases and J 4 bases; bases outside gene matches: 6. This CDR3 spans 15 amino acids. Written as DNA, the CDR3 is TGTGCCAGCAGCTTTCGGTGGACAGGGGTCACTGAAGCTTTCTTT. Amino acid sequence: CASSFRWTGVTEAFF.

V gene TRBV4-2 combines with J gene TRBJ2-3, with 10 nucleotides matching TRBD2. The germline V gene has CDR1 LGHNA and CDR2 YNFKEQ. The CDR3 sequence is 18 residues long. The J segment lost 4 bases and the V segment lost 2 bases, leaving 12 bases of the junction unmatched. The CDR3 region is CASSQTLAGTSSPDTQYF. CDR3 sequence (DNA): TGTGCCAGCAGCCAAACACTAGCGGGAACGAGTTCCCCAGATACGCAGTATTTT.

The J gene is TRBJ1-6, the V gene TRBV10-3; possibly TRBD1 for D (5 bases). Germline V CDR1 and CDR2: ENHRY, SYGVKD. CDR3 length equals 15 residues. V lost 2 bases and J 10 bases, leaving 15 bases between the germline ends. As DNA, the CDR3 is TGTGCCATCAGTGAGACCGGGACGGTGGAATCACCCCTCCACTTT. Amino acids: CAISETGTVESPLHF.

In its sample, this clone was seen once. V and J are TRBV6-5 and TRBJ1-2; a weak D match, TRBD1 (6 bases). Looked up from germline, CDR1 is MNHEY and CDR2 is SVGAGI. The CDR3 has 15 amino acids. Trimming took 2 bases from V and 5 from J, leaving 15 bases between them. The CDR3 loop reads CASSYGQGKRYGYTF. The CDR3 DNA is TGTGCCAGCAGTTACGGCCAGGGGAAGCGGTATGGCTACACCTTC.

V is TRBV5-1 and J is TRBJ2-1; tentatively, D is TRBD1 or TRBD2 (6 bases each). This CDR3 has 19 amino acids. Germline CDR1 is SGHRS and CDR2 is YFSETQ. Trimming left V 1 base short and J 5 bases short, with 25 bases between. CDR3 in amino acids: CASSLRGGLGGKADNEQFF. The CDR3 nucleotides read TGCGCCAGCAGCTTGCGTGGGGGGCTAGGCGGGAAAGCCGACAATGAGCAGTTCTTC.

The sample holds a few counts of this clone. V usage is TRBV7-9 and J usage is TRBJ2-1; TRBD2 agrees at 8 bases. The CDR3 is 14 residues long. The germline V gene has CDR1 SEHNR and CDR2 FQNEAQ (reference sequence). Losses at the gene ends were 3 bases for V and 5 bases for J; bases not matched to a gene: 3. CDR3 in amino acids: CASSFLAGDNEQFF. DNA of the CDR3: TGTGCCAGCAGCTTTCTAGCGGGTGACAATGAGCAGTTCTTC. The complete variable domain, with remaining parts taken from reference TRBV7-9 and TRBJ2-1, reads DTGVSQNPRHKITKRGQNVTFRCDPISEHNRLYWYRQTLGQGPEFLTYFQNEAQLEKSRLLSDRFSAERPKGSFSTLEIQRTEQGDSAMYLCASSFLAGDNEQFFGPGTRLTVL.

The V call is TRBV7-2, the J call TRBJ1-3; D may be TRBD1 (5 bases). The CDR3 has 16 amino acids. V lost 5 bases to trimming and J lost 2 bases, with 16 bases between them. Germline V CDR1 and CDR2: SGHTA, FQGNSA. CDR3 DNA: TGTGCCAGCAGCCCTGAAATCGTAGGGGCTGGAAACACCATATATTTT. Residues: CASSPEIVGAGNTIYF.

The chain combines TRBV7-6 with TRBJ2-2; D remains ambiguous. The CDR3 runs to 13 residues. Germline CDR1 SGHVS, CDR2 FNYEAQ. V dropped 2 bases and J dropped 4 bases, with 5 bases sitting between them. The CDR3 protein is CASSLSITGELFF. The DNA of the CDR3 is TGTGCCAGCAGCTTAAGTATCACCGGGGAGCTGTTTTTT.

The V gene is TRBV6-1, the J gene TRBJ1-2; a weak D match, TRBD1 (6 bases). The CDR3 length is 12 residues. Germline CDR1 and CDR2: MNHNS and SASEGT. V was pared by 8 bases and J by 6 bases, with 13 bases between. The CDR3 nucleotides read TGTGCCAGCGAGGGGGATTTGGATGGCTACACCTTC. Its translation is CASEGDLDGYTF.

This rearrangement joins TRBV19 to TRBJ1-4; 9 nucleotides line up with TRBD1. J lost 5 bases, V lost 5 bases, and 6 bases had no gene match. Germline CDR1 LNHDA, CDR2 SQIVND (reference sequence). The CDR3 covers 15 residues. The CDR3: CASSFRTGANEKLFF. For the CDR3, the DNA is TGTGCCAGTAGTTTTCGGACAGGGGCAAATGAAAAACTGTTTTTT.

The chain carries TRBV9 and TRBJ1-3, with unresolved D. V was trimmed by 0 bases and J by 4 bases, leaving 11 bases between them. CDR1 is SGDLS and CDR2 is YYNGEE in the germline V gene. The CDR3 has 15 residues. The CDR3 loop is CASSVGELRGNTIYF. The CDR3 DNA reads TGTGCCAGCAGCGTAGGGGAACTGAGAGGAAACACCATATATTTT.

This chain uses TRBV5-1 with TRBJ1-1; D uncertain. Per the germline V gene, CDR1 is SGHRS and CDR2 is YFSETQ. V lost 2 bases and J 1 base, leaving 3 bases between the germline ends. The CDR3 is 12 residues long. The DNA for the CDR3 is TGCGCCAGCAGCTTTGCGAACACTGAAGCTTTCTTT. Amino acids: CASSFANTEAFF.

V and J are TRBV18 and TRBJ2-4, with TRBD1 as a possible D gene (5 bases). The CDR3 runs to 14 residues. The germline gives CDR1 KGHSH, CDR2 LQKENI. The V gene lost 4 bases and the J gene lost 1 base, with 8 bases spanning the gap. CDR3: CASSQGWAKNIQYF. The CDR3 DNA follows: TGTGCCAGCTCACAGGGGTGGGCCAAAAACATTCAGTACTTC.

The chain employs TRBV28 and TRBJ1-2, with D unresolved. This CDR3 contains 12 residues. The ends were cut back, 5 bases at V and 11 bases at J, with 15 bases in the middle. Germline CDR1 MDHEN, CDR2 SYDVKM. This CDR3 is CASSRASRKYTF. The CDR3 nucleotides read TGTGCCAGCAGTAGGGCGAGCCGAAAGTACACCTTC.

V usage is TRBV5-1 and J usage is TRBJ2-3; the D gene is possibly TRBD2 (5 bases). Germline CDR1 and CDR2: SGHRS and YFSETQ. The V gene lost 0 bases and the J gene lost 0 bases, with 8 bases spanning the gap. The CDR3 is 15 residues long. CDR3 region: CASSLVGRSTDTQYF. The CDR3 nucleotides are TGCGCCAGCAGCTTGGTGGGGAGAAGCACAGATACGCAGTATTTT.

CDR3 loop: CASSPTGAGTGELFF. The CDR3 DNA reads TGTGCCAGCAGCCCGACAGGGGCTGGAACCGGGGAGCTGTTTTTT. The chain is built from TRBV7-9 and TRBJ2-2; 8 nucleotides line up with TRBD1. V dropped 5 bases and J dropped 5; count of bases not matched to a gene: 7. This CDR3 has 15 residues. Germline V lookup: CDR1 SEHNR, CDR2 FQNEAQ (reference sequence).